Sequencing of this T cell receptor (beta chain) was carried out in a study of blood T cells in healthy people across ages. Together with a sample-barcoded 5' primer, a J-beta primer mix was included in a second PCR lasting about 7 to 11 cycles. Through a template-switch adaptor with 12 random nucleotides, each cDNA molecule received a tag. TCRdb independently ran MiXCR on the 5' RACE reads; one entry per CDR3 protein. This repertoire shows over 950,000 distinct CDR3 sequences, roughly 50% found once; its top ten account for roughly 23%. This clonotype was counted a few times. The sequence was collected from a woman aged 60-75 years in good health. The sequenced material came from blood.

As DNA, the CDR3 is TGTGCCAGCAGCCGGACAGGGGCCAAAAACATTCAGTACTTC. Translation: CASSRTGAKNIQYF. V usage is TRBV12-3 or TRBV12-4 and J usage is TRBJ2-4; 8 bases are a match to TRBD1. The length of the CDR3 is 14 residues. Trimming at V came to 6 bases and at J to 1 base, leaving 2 bases not matched to a gene.